This T cell receptor beta chain is from a study of PD-1 blockade in classical Hodgkin lymphoma (dated by TCRdb to 2020 to 2021). In the study overall: Nivolumab dosing was 3 mg/kg intravenously every 2 weeks, continuing until either disease progression or unacceptable toxicity. The study used TCR beta sequencing and CyTOF to define a peripheral blood immune signature of response to PD-1 blockade in classical Hodgkin lymphoma.

What the time point label conveys for this sample: cycle 1 day 1 (C1D1), immediately before nivolumab initiation. Relapse after autologous stem cell transplantation had occurred in all trial patients, and cohorts A, B and C were distinguished by prior brentuximab vedotin exposure. A total of 50 to 70 patients with relapsed/refractory classical Hodgkin lymphoma made up the trial cohort, and each patient's best overall response was complete response, partial response or progressive disease. In the multi-cohort phase II CheckMate 205 trial, trial patients received single-agent nivolumab. Best overall response was determined by an independent review committee according to the 2007 International Working Group response criteria. Trial PBMCs were obtained immediately prior to nivolumab initiation (C1D1) and on therapy at cycle 2 day 1 and cycle 4 day 1. After peripheral blood was drawn into 8 mL Vacutainer Cell Preparation Tubes, PBMCs were isolated by centrifugation and then cryopreserved.

The Qiagen DNeasy kit was used to extract genomic DNA both from unsorted PBMCs and from the negatively selected CD4+ and CD8+ fractions. TCR beta CDR3 regions were amplified by immunoSEQ multiplex PCR using primers annealing to V and J segments. Amplification bias was minimized using a synthetic immune receptor repertoire, and residual bias was removed computationally after sequencing. The source study handled its data this way. Custom Python scripts were used to quantify repertoire diversity as the Shannon entropy index. Unsorted, CD4+ and CD8+ repertoires were examined separately, except in combined analyses, for which CD4+ and CD8+ sequences were merged in silico. A clone was considered expanded if an increase in frequency of at least 2-fold after treatment relative to C1D1 was found, and a pseudocount of 0.5 was applied to clones undetected at baseline. Singleton clones were defined as clones with 0 or 1 copy at C1D1, and non-singleton clones were defined as clones with 2 or more copies. Clones expanded in unsorted samples were annotated as CD4+, CD8+ or unknown by matching protein sequences in sorted samples from the same patient. Wilcoxon tests on paired samples were used to test diversity changes from C1D1 to C4D1. Entries here come from immuneACCESS through TCRdb and include only in-frame sequences with V and J called. Some clones fail to appear in such tables; in the studies checked, an unresolved V gene covers under half of the shortfall, and the cause of the remainder is unknown. The DNA gave D and trimming, while V, J and clone size come from that table. A total of about 97,000 clones appear in this sample, approximately 80% of them only once. 9% to 15% of the sample is taken by the ten largest.

Trimming removed 5 bases from V and 5 bases from J; the gene matches leave 7 bases unexplained. CDR1 and CDR2, looked up from the germline V gene (reference sequence), are LNHDA and SQIVND. There are 15 amino acids in the CDR3, from cysteine to phenylalanine inclusive. Only the CDR3 DNA stays, 45 bases, in frame from base 1. Paper-wide results and their limitations: Lower diversity was observed in patients in whom nivolumab was started less than 1 year after ASCT, and these patients were excluded from later analyses so that confounding by immune reconstitution would be avoided. Baseline TCR diversity was reported to be lower in newly diagnosed patients than in healthy donors and to be lower still in relapsed/refractory patients. Trial patients achieving complete response had baseline diversity similar to newly diagnosed patients, whereas partial responders and progressors had significantly lower diversity. CD4+ but not CD8+ TCR diversity rose significantly by C4D1 (p=0.0027 vs p=0.16), most apparent in complete responders (p=0.02). The study was restricted to a single clinical trial cohort, and the causes of repertoire differences, possibly disease activity or prior therapy, were left undefined.

Comment on this clone: Its antigen specificity is not known. Per-base quality was not reported, and no clone a single base away is much larger than it.

This clonotype originated in a human donor with classical Hodgkin lymphoma. Recombination connected TRBV19 to TRBJ2-2; 8 central nucleotides agree with TRBD2. The starting material was peripheral blood mononuclear cells (PBMCs), obtained at baseline. The DNA sequence follows: TGTGCCAGTAGTCGAGCGGGAGTAGGGACCGGGGAGCTGTTTTTT. Translated, this is CASSRAGVGTGELFF.